A selection of T cell receptor beta chains follows, all from one sample in a study of T-cell reconstitution after alpha-beta-depleted transplantation in children. TCRdb independently ran MiXCR on the PCR reads; one entry per CDR3 protein. The repertoire holds about 360,000 distinct CDR3 sequences, 13% seen once, with around 4.5% in the top ten. This material consisted of PBMCs, taken from the stem cell graft. The receptors were gathered from a human donor who donated a stem cell graft to a child with Fanconi anemia. Both conserved end residues are trimmed from each CDR3. A D gene is named only where the DNA matches it firmly.

J gene: TRBJ1-4
D gene: NA
V gene: TRBV5-1
CDR3 protein: ASSPGPSEEKLF

J gene: TRBJ2-5
D gene: TRBD2
V gene: TRBV7-2
CDR3 protein: ASLGGGNQETQY

J gene: TRBJ2-3
D gene: NA
V gene: TRBV5-5
CDR3 protein: ASTPEDYFTDTQY

J gene: TRBJ1-4
D gene: NA
V gene: TRBV7-9
CDR3 protein: ASSLGSQGYEKLF

J gene: TRBJ1-5
D gene: NA
V gene: TRBV6-1
CDR3 protein: ASRPGQSNQPQH

J gene: TRBJ1-1
D gene: TRBD1
V gene: TRBV6-5
CDR3 protein: ASSFETGTTEAF

J gene: TRBJ1-5
D gene: NA
V gene: TRBV20-1
CDR3 protein: SAGVGGSNQPQH

J gene: TRBJ2-5
D gene: NA
V gene: TRBV4-3
CDR3 protein: ASSQDFRGRETQY

J gene: TRBJ2-1
D gene: NA
V gene: TRBV5-1
CDR3 protein: ASSSRGAADEQF

J gene: TRBJ2-1
D gene: TRBD2
V gene: TRBV7-3
CDR3 protein: ASSTLAGDEQF